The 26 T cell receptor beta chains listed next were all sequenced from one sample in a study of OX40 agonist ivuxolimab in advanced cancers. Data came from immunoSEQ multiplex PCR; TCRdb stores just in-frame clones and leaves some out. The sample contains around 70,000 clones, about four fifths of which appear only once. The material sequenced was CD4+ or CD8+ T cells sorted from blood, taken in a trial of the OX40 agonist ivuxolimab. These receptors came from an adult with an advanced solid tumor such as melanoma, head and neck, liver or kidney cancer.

Here the CDR3 DNA reads TGCGCCAGCGCCGCACAGGGGAGCTCCTACAATGAGCAGTTCTTC. The encoded protein is CASAAQGSSYNEQFF. The chain employs TRBV5-1 and TRBJ2-1, with 7 bases identical to TRBD1. Germline trimming cut 7 bases from V and 0 bases from J; bases unmatched to any gene: 7. This CDR3 contains 15 residues. Germline lookup yields CDR1 SGHRS and CDR2 YFSETQ.

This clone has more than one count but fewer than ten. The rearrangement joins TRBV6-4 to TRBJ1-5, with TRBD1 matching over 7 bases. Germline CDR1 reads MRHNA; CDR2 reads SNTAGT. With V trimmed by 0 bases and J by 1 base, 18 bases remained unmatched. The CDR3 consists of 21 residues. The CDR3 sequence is CASSDSSAVDRTTISNQPQHF. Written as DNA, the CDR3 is TGTGCCAGCAGTGACTCGAGTGCAGTGGACAGGACCACAATCAGCAATCAGCCCCAGCATTTT.

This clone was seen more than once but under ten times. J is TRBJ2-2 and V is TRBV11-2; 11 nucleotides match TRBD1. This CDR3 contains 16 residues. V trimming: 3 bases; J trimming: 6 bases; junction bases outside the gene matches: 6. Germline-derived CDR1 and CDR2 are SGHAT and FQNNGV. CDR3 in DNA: TGTGCCAGCAGCTTTCGGACAGGGGGCGCCGCCGGGGAGCTGTTTTTT. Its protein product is CASSFRTGGAAGELFF. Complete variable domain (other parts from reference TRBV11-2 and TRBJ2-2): EAGVAQSPRYKIIEKRQSVAFWCNPISGHATLYWYQQILGQGPKLLIQFQNNGVVDDSQLPKDRFSAERLKGVDSTLKIQPAKLEDSAVYLCASSFRTGGAAGELFFGEGSRLTVL.

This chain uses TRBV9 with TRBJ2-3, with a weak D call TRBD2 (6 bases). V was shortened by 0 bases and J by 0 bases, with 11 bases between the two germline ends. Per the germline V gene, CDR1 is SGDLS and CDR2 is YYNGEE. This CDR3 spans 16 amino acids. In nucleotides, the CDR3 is TGTGCCAGCAGCGTAGCTCTGGGGACTAGCACAGATACGCAGTATTTT. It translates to CASSVALGTSTDTQYF. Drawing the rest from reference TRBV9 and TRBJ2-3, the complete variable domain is DSGVTQTPKHLITATGQRVTLRCSPRSGDLSVYWYQQSLDQGLQFLIQYYNGEERAKGNILERFSAQQFPDLHSELNLSSLELGDSALYFCASSVALGTSTDTQYFGPGTRLTVL.

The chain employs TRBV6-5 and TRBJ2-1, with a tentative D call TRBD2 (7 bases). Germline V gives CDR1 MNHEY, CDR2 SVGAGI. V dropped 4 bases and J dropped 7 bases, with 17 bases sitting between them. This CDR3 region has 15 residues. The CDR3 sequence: CASSSRGAETNEQFF. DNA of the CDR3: TGTGCCAGCAGTTCCCGGGGGGCTGAGACGAATGAGCAGTTCTTC.

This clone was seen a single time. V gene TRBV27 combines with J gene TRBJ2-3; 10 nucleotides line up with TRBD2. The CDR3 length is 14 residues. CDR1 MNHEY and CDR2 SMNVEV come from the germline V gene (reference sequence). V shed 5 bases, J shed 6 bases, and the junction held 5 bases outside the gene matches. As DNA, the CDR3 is TGTGCCAGCAGTCGCCTTAGCGGGAGGGATACGCAGTATTTT. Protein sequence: CASSRLSGRDTQYF.

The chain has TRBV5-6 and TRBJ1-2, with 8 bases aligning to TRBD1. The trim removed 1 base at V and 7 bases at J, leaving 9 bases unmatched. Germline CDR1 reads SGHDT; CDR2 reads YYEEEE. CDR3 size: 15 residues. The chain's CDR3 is CASSLWQGARGGYTF. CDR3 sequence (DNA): TGTGCCAGCAGCTTGTGGCAGGGGGCGCGGGGTGGCTACACCTTC.

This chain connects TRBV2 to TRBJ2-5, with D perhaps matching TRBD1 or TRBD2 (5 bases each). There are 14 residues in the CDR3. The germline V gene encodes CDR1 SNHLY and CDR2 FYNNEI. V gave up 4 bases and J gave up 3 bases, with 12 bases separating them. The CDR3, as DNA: TGTGCCAGCAGTGGCAGGGACGGAGAAGAGACCCAGTACTTC. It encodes CASSGRDGEETQYF.

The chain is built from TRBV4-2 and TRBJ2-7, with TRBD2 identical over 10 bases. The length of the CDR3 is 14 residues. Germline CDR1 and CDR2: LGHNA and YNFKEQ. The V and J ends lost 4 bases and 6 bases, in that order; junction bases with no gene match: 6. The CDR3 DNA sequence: TGTGCCAGCAGCCTAAGAGGGACTAGCGCCGAGCAGTACTTC. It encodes CASSLRGTSAEQYF.

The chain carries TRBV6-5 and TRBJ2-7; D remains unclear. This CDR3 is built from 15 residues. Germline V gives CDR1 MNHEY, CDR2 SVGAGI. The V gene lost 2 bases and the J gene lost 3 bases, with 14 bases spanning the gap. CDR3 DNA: TGTGCCAGCAGTTACGGGTCCCGTGGGGACTACGAGCAGTACTTC. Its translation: CASSYGSRGDYEQYF.

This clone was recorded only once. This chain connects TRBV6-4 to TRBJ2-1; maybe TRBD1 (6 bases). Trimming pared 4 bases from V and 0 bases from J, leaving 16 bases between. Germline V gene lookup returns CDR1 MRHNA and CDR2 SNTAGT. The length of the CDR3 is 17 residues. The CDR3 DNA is TGTGCCAGCAGTGTGGCAGGGGAAAGGAACTCCTACAATGAGCAGTTCTTC. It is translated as CASSVAGERNSYNEQFF.

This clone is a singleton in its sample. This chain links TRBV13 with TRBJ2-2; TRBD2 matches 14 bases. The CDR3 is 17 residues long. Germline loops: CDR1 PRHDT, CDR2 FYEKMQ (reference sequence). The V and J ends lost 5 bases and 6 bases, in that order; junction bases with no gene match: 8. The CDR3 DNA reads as TGTGCCAGCAGCCCAATCCGACTAGCGGGAGGGCCCGGGGAGCTGTTTTTT. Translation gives CASSPIRLAGGPGELFF.

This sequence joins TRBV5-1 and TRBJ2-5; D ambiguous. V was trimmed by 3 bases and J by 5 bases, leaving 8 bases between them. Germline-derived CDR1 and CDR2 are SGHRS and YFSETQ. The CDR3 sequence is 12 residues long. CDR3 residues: CASSSHGETQYF. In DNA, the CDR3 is TGCGCCAGCAGCTCCCACGGGGAGACCCAGTACTTC.

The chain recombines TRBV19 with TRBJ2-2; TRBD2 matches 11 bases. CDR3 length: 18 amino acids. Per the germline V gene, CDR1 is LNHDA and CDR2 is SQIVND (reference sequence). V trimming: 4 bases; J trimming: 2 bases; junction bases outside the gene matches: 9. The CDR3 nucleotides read TGTGCCAGTAGTAACCGTCGTGGGACTAGCGGTAACACCGGGGAGCTGTTTTTT. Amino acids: CASSNRRGTSGNTGELFF.

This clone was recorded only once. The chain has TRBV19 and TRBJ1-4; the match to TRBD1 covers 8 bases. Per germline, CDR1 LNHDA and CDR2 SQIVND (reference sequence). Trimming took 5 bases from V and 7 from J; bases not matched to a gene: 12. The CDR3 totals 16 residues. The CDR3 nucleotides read TGTGCCAGTAGTCGGAGACTTCAGGGGGCGGGTGAAAAACTGTTTTTT. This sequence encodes CASSRRLQGAGEKLFF.

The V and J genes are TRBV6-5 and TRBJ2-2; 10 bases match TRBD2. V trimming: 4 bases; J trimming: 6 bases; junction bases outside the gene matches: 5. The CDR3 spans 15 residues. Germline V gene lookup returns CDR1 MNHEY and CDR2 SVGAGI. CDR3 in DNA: TGTGCCAGCAGTTTGCTAGCGGGAGCCGCCGGGGAGCTGTTTTTT. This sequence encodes CASSLLAGAAGELFF.

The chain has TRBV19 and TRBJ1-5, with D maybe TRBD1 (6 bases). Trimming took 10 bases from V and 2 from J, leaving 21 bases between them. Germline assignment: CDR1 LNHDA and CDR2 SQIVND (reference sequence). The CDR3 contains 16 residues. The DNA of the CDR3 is TGTGCCACTTCTTACAGGGAGGGCCTGGGCAATCAGCCCCAGCATTTT. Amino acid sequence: CATSYREGLGNQPQHF.

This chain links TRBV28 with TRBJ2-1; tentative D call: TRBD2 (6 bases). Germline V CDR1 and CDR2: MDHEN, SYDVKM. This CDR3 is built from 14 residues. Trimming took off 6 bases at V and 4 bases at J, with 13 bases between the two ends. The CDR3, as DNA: TGTGCCAGCAGGGCCATGAGCGGGTACAATGAGCAGTTCTTC. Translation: CASRAMSGYNEQFF.

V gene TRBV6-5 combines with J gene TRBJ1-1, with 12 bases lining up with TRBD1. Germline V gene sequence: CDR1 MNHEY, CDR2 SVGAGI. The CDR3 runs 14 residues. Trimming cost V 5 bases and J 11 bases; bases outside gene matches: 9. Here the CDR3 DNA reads TGTGCCAGCAGTGTTTCCGGGACAGGGGGCCTGGCTTTCTTT. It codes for CASSVSGTGGLAFF.

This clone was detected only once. In DNA form, the CDR3 reads TGTGCCAGCAGTCCTACGCAACCCAATGAAAAACTGTTTTTT. Translating it yields CASSPTQPNEKLFF. The rearrangement joins TRBV25-1 to TRBJ1-4; D remains unclear. V shed 5 bases and J shed 5 bases, with 12 bases lying between them. CDR1 and CDR2 (germline): MGHDK, SYGVNS. This CDR3 spans 14 amino acids.

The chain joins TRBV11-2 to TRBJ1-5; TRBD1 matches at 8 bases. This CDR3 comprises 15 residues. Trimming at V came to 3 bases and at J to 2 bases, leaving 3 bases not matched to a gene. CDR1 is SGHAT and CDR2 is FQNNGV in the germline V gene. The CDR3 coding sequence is TGTGCCAGCAGCTTGACAGGGGAGGGCAATCAGCCCCAGCATTTT. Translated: CASSLTGEGNQPQHF.

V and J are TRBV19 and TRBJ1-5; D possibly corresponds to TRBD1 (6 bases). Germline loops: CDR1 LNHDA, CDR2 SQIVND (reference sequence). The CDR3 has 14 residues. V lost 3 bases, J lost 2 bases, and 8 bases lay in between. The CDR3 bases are TGTGCCAGTAGTATTCCAGGGGGCAATCAGCCCCAGCATTTT. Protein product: CASSIPGGNQPQHF.

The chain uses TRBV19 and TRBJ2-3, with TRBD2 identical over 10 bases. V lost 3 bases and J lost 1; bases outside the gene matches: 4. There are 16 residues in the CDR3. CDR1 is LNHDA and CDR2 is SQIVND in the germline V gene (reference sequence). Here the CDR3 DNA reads TGTGCCAGTAGTATCGACCTAGCGGGAGGCACAGATACGCAGTATTTT. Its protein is CASSIDLAGGTDTQYF.

CDR3 loop: CASSRESSFREKLFF. The CDR3 DNA reads as TGTGCCAGCAGTCGTGAGTCGAGTTTTAGAGAAAAACTGTTTTTT. The chain combines TRBV2 with TRBJ1-4; the D is unclear. Germline V CDR1 and CDR2: SNHLY, FYNNEI. The CDR3 runs 15 residues. Trimming took 5 bases from V and 8 from J, leaving 18 bases between them.

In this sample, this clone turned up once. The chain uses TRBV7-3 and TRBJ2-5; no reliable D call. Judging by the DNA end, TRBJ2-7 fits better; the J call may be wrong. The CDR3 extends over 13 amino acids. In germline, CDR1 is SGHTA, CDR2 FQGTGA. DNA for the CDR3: TGTGCCAGCAGCTTAACCTCCGACCACGAGCAGTACTTC. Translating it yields CASSLTSDHEQYF.

CDR3 residues: CASSPRRSWDEKLFF. CDR3 bases: TGTGCCAGCAGCCCCCGCCGATCCTGGGATGAAAAACTGTTTTTT. The J gene is TRBJ1-4, the V gene TRBV7-2; no reliable D call. The germline V and J ends were trimmed by 5 bases and 6 bases, with 16 bases remaining between them. The CDR3 runs 15 residues. The germline CDR1 and CDR2 sequences are SGHTA and FQGNSA.